This TCR beta chain was sequenced for a study of CD8+ T cells in alopecia areata. Background on the study: Tofacitinib ran for 6 to 18 months before 6 months off drug. Study findings and constraints: Mice showed clearer TCR sharing than patients did, a gap that was possibly HLA-related. Resident alphabeta T-cell populations of normal skin are likewise subject to sequencing in scalp samples.

Note on this clone: The antigen remains unidentified.

Germline CDR1 reads MNHEY; CDR2 reads SVGAGI. The length of the CDR3 is 15 residues. V lost 4 bases and J lost 1, with 8 bases in between. cDNA prepared by RNA extraction and subsequent reverse transcription served as the template for sequencing. The data were produced by immunoSEQ multiplex PCR, yet TCRdb's version contains in-frame clones alone and is incomplete. This table holds 100,000 to 150,000 clones, approximately 49% found once. Alopecia areata patients had lesional scalp punch biopsies and peripheral blood taken from them. Source: CD8+ T cells sorted from blood, taken at week 0. This TCR came from a human donor with alopecia areata. The chain is built from TRBV6-5 and TRBJ2-6; tentatively, D is TRBD1 (6 bases). Written as DNA, the CDR3 is TGTGCCAGCAGTTTAACAGGGTCTGGGGCCAACGTCCTGACTTTC. This sequence encodes CASSLTGSGANVLTF.